This TCR beta chain was retrieved from a study of memory CD4+ T cells and cytomegalovirus serostatus. At the level of the study: Of the healthy Belgian adults, fewer than 10 were CMV seropositive and approximately 24 seronegative. The study, taken as a whole, reports: About two fifths of the roughly 150 known CMV-associated TCRbeta sequences appeared in CD4+ memory.

Single viable CD3+CD4+CD8-CD45RO+ cells were sorted as the memory CD4+ T cells. CMV serostatus came from serum IgG against pp150, pp28, p38, p52. V shed 5 bases, J shed 7 bases, and the junction held 7 bases outside the gene matches. Looked up from germline, CDR1 is MNHEY and CDR2 is SVGAGI. This CDR3 is built from 14 residues. Details on this clone: No antigen is known for it.

TCRdb's table, derived via immunoSEQ multiplex PCR, lists solely in-frame clones and lacks some. The table records some 95,000 clones, roughly 80% of them present only once. This clonotype was sampled from an adult in good health and CMV-seropositive. The sample consisted of memory CD4+ T cells from blood. V usage is TRBV6-5 and J usage is TRBJ2-1, with 8 bases fitting TRBD2. In DNA form, the CDR3 reads TGTGCCAGCAGTCGGCCCGGGACTAGAAATGAGCAGTTCTTC. Protein: CASSRPGTRNEQFF.